Presented here are 5 T cell receptor beta chains from one specimen sequenced in a study of shared clonotypes between healthy human individuals. The table came from immunoSEQ multiplex PCR; TCRdb's copy has only in-frame clones and leaves some out. The table includes hundreds of thousands of clones, around 67% detected once. Sequences were obtained from memory CD4+ T cells sorted from blood. Subset: CD45RA-negative fraction. Receptors were obtained from a man aged 30 to 39 in good health.

The chain links TRBV7-9 to TRBJ1-2; D gene unclear. V was pared by 5 bases and J by 5 bases, with 9 bases between. This CDR3 spans 12 amino acids. Germline V gene data show CDR1 as SEHNR and CDR2 as FQNEAQ (reference sequence). CDR3: CASSRNGYGYTF. The CDR3 DNA reads as TGTGCCAGCAGCCGAAATGGTTATGGCTACACCTTC. Full variable domain (remainder filled in from reference TRBV7-9 and TRBJ1-2): DTGVSQNPRHKITKRGQNVTFRCDPISEHNRLYWYRQTLGQGPEFLTYFQNEAQLEKSRLLSDRFSAERPKGSFSTLEIQRTEQGDSAMYLCASSRNGYGYTFGSGTRLTVV.

Remarks on this clone: This sample includes further DNA sequences coding for the same CDR3. The chain is built from TRBV27 and TRBJ2-2; D is ambiguous. This CDR3 contains 14 residues. Per germline, CDR1 MNHEY and CDR2 SMNVEV (reference sequence). The V end was cut by 3 bases, the J end by 2 bases, with 7 bases between. The chain's CDR3 is CASSFGPNTGELFF. The CDR3 DNA reads as TGTGCCAGCAGTTTCGGCCCCAACACCGGGGAGCTGTTTTTT.

The gene calls are TRBV5-6 and TRBJ2-1; 12 bases agree with TRBD2. Unmatched junction bases numbered 9, after V lost 3 bases and J lost 2 bases. The CDR3 covers 18 residues. Germline V gene data show CDR1 as SGHDT and CDR2 as YYEEEE. The CDR3 DNA sequence: TGTGCCAGCAGCTACGGACTAGCGGGGCTTAGCCCCTACAATGAGCAGTTCTTC. It codes for CASSYGLAGLSPYNEQFF.

A remark on this clone: In the same sample, other DNA sequences code for this CDR3. This chain connects TRBV5-1 to TRBJ2-1; no reliable D call. Trimming left V 0 bases short and J 0 bases short, with 4 bases between. There are 14 residues in the CDR3. CDR1 and CDR2 from the germline V gene are SGHRS and YFSETQ. This CDR3 is CASSLEGSYNEQFF. CDR3 nucleotides: TGCGCCAGCAGCTTGGAAGGCTCCTACAATGAGCAGTTCTTC.

The sample holds a few counts of this clone. In nucleotides, the CDR3 is TGTGCCAGCAGCATCGGGACAACAGGAAACACCATATATTTT. This sequence encodes CASSIGTTGNTIYF. V usage is TRBV2 and J usage is TRBJ1-3; tentatively, D is TRBD1 (6 bases). This CDR3 comprises 14 residues. Trimming pared 6 bases from V and 4 bases from J, leaving 13 bases between. Germline V gene data show CDR1 as SNHLY and CDR2 as FYNNEI.